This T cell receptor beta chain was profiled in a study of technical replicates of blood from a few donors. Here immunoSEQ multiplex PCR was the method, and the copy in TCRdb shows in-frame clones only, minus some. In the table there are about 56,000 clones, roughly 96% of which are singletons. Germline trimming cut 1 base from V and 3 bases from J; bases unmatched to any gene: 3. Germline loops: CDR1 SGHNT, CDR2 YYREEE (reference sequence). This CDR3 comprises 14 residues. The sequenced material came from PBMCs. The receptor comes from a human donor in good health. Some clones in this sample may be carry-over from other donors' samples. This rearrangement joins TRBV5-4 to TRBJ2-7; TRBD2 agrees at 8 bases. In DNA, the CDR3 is TGTGCCAGCAGCTTGTGGGGACTAGACTACGAGCAGTACTTC. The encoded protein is CASSLWGLDYEQYF.